The following is a T cell receptor beta chain sequence with its context. Its antigen is not identified. This record belongs to a study of cytomegalovirus exposure and HLA in healthy donors. Background on the study: Earlier work reported 95 million to 130 million unique TCR beta sequences from roughly 180 million T cells. HLA-typed donors contributed approximately 86 million unique TCRs, which were held in an early data release. General observations from the study: Later findings reportedly placed an Asian-associated ancestry cluster below the approximately 670-donor mean for N-insertions.

Despite likely unrecorded immune exposures, the donors were nominally healthy at the time of sampling. Primers for the PCR totalled 60 Vbeta and 13 Jbeta. TCRdb's table, derived via immunoSEQ multiplex PCR, lists solely in-frame clones and lacks some. The table shows hundreds of thousands of clones, with about 89% occurring only once. CDR3 length: 14 amino acids. CDR1 MGHRA and CDR2 YSYEKL come from the germline V gene. V shed 0 bases and J shed 6 bases, with 8 bases lying between them. The receptor was derived from a woman between 18 and 30 years old in good health and CMV-seronegative. The rearrangement joins TRBV4-1 to TRBJ2-2, with D possibly matching TRBD1 (6 bases). The sequenced sample was PBMCs. Here the CDR3 reads CASSQEQGAGELFF. In nucleotides, the CDR3 is TGCGCCAGCAGCCAAGAACAGGGAGCCGGGGAGCTGTTTTTT.